These 4 T cell receptor beta chains share one sample of origin, sequenced in a study of monozygotic twins with inflammatory bowel disease. TCRdb reprocessed the 5' RACE reads, keeping one entry per CDR3 protein, no DNA. The table lists about 450,000 distinct CDR3 sequences. What was sequenced was blood. The source of these receptors is a human donor with ulcerative colitis or Crohn's disease, or a healthy co-twin of an affected twin (not recorded which).

The CDR3 loop is CASSDGGLAYEQYF. V and J are TRBV6-1 and TRBJ2-7. The CDR3 is made up of 14 amino acids. Germline V CDR1 and CDR2: MNHNS, SASEGT.

The chain carries TRBV6-2 or TRBV6-3 and TRBJ1-5; TCRdb's assignment of TRBD1 cannot be checked, as there is no DNA. From germline, CDR1 is MNHEY and CDR2 SVGEGT. This CDR3 comprises 14 residues. The CDR3 is CARNRTGGFQPQHF.

The V gene is TRBV20-1, the J gene TRBJ1-4; absent DNA, TCRdb's TRBD1 call cannot be checked. Germline CDR1 DFQATT, CDR2 SNEGSKA (reference sequence). The length of the CDR3 is 12 residues. This chain's CDR3 is CSARNRNEKLFF.

V usage is TRBV15 and J usage is TRBJ2-1; TCRdb names TRBD1, which stays unverified in the absence of DNA. The CDR3 runs to 16 residues. Germline-derived CDR1 and CDR2 are LNHNV and YYDKDF (reference sequence). CDR3 sequence reads: CATSRGREGSYNEQFF.